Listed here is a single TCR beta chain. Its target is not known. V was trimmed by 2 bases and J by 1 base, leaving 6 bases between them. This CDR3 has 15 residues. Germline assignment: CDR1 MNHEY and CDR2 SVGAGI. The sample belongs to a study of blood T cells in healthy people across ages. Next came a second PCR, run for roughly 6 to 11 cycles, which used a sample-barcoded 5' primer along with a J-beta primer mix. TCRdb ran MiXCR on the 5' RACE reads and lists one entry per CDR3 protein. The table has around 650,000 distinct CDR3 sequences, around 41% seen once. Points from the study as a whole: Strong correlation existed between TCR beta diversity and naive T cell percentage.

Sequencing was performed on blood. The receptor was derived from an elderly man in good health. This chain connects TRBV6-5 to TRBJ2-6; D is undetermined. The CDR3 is CASSYTGSGANVLTF. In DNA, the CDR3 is TGTGCCAGCAGTTACACGGGTTCTGGGGCCAACGTCCTGACTTTC.